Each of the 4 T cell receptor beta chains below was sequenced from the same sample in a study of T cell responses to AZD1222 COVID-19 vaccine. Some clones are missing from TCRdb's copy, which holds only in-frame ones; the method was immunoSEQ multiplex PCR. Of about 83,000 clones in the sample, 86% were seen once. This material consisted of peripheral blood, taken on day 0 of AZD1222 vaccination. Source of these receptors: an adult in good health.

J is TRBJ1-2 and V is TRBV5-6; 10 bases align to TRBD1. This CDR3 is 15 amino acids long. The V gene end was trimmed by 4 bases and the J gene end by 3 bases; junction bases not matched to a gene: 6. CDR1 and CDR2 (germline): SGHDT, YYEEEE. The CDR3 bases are TGTGCCAGCAGCGCAGACAGGGGGCCGTACTATGGCTACACCTTC. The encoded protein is CASSADRGPYYGYTF.

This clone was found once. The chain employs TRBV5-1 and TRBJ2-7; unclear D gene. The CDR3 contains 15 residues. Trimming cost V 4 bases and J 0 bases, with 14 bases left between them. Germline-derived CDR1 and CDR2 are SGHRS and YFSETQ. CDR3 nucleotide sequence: TGCGCCAGCAGCCCGTCGGCTGAGAGCTCCTACGAGCAGTACTTC. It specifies CASSPSAESSYEQYF.

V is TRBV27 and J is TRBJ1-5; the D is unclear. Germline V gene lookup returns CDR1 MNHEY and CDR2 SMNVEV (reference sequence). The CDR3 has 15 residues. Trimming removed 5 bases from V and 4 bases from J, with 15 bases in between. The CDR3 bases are TGTGCCAGCAGTAGAGGAAGGATGGGAAATCAGCCCCAGCATTTT. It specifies CASSRGRMGNQPQHF.

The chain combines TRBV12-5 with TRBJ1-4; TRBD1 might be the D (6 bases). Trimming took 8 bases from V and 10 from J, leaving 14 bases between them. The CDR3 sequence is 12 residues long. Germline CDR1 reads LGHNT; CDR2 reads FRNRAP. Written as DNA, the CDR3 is TGTGCTAGTCGCGACGAGGGGGGAAAACTGTTTTTT. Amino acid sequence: CASRDEGGKLFF.